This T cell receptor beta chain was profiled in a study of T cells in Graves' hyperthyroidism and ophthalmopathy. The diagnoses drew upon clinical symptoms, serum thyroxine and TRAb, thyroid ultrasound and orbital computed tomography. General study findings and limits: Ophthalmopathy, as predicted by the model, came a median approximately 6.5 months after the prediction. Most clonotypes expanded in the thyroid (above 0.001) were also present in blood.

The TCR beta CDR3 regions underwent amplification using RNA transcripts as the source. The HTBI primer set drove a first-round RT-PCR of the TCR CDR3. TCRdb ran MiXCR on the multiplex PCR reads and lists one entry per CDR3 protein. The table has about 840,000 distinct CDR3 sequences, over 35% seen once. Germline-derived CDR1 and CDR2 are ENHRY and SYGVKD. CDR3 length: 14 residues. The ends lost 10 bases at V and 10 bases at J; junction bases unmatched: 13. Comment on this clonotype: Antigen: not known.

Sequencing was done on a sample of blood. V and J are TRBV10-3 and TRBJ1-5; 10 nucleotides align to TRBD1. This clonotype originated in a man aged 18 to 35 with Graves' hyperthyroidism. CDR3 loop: CASSIGTGEDPQHF. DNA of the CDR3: TGTGCCAGCTCTATCGGGACAGGGGAAGATCCCCAGCATTTT.